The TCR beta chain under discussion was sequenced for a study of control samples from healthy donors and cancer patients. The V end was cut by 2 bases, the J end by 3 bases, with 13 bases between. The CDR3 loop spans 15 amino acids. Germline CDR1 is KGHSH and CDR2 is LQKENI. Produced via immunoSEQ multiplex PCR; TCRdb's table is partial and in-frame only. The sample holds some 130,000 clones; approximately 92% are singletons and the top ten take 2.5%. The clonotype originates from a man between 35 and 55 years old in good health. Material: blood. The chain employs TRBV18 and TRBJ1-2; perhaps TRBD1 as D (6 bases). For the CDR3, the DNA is TGTGCCAGCTCACCAGAGGTCGGGGGCTACTATGGCTACACCTTC. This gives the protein CASSPEVGGYYGYTF.